This T cell receptor beta chain was recovered during a study of T cell repertoires in ileal Crohn's disease. Background on the study: M0 samples are biopsies from inflamed ileum in the resection specimen. Study-wide findings and caveats: Clonal expansions were more frequent in active smokers than non-smokers at surgery. Compared with CD4 T cells, sorted CD8 cells carried more expanded clones.

With respect to this clone: Its antigen is undetermined.

Time point: inflamed ileum from the surgical specimen. The data were produced by immunoSEQ multiplex PCR, yet TCRdb's version contains in-frame clones alone and is incomplete. The top ten clones hold 4% to 4.5% of a sample with around 15,000 clones, 60% to 85% of them seen once. CDR1 and CDR2 (germline): SNHLY, FYNNEI. The CDR3 covers 15 residues. The V end was cut by 4 bases, the J end by 0 bases, with 13 bases between. The chain couples TRBV2 to TRBJ2-7, with a weak D call TRBD1 (6 bases). The sequence was collected from an adult with Crohn's disease. Sequencing was done on a sample of ileal tissue. The CDR3 DNA is TGTGCCAGCAGTGCCCGAGGGGGATCCTCCTACGAGCAGTACTTC. Translation gives CASSARGGSSYEQYF.